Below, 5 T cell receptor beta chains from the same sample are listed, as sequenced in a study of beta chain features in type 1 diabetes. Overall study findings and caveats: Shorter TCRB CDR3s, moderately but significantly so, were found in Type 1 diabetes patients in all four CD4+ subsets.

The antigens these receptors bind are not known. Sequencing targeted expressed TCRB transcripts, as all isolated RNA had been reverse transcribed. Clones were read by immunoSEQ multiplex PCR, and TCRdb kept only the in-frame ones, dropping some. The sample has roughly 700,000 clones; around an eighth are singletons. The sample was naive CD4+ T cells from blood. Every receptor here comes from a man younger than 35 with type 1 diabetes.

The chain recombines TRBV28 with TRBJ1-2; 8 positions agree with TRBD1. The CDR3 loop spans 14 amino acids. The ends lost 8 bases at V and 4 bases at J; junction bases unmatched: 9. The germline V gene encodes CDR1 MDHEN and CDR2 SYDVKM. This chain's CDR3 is CASSSGQGTYGYTF. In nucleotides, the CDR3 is TGTGCCAGCTCTAGCGGACAGGGAACCTATGGCTACACCTTC.

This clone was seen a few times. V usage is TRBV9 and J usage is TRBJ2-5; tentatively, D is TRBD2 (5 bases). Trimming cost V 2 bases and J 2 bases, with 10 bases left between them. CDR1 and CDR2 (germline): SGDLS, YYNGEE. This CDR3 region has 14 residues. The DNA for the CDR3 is TGTGCCAGCAGCGTGACGGACTTACAAGAGACCCAGTACTTC. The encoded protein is CASSVTDLQETQYF. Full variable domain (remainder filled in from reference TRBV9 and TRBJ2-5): DSGVTQTPKHLITATGQRVTLRCSPRSGDLSVYWYQQSLDQGLQFLIQYYNGEERAKGNILERFSAQQFPDLHSELNLSSLELGDSALYFCASSVTDLQETQYFGPGTRLLVL.

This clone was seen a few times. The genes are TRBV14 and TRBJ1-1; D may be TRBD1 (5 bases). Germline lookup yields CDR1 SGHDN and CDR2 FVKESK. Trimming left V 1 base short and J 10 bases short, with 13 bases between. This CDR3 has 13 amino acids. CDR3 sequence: CASSQASLGGAFF. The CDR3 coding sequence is TGTGCCAGCAGCCAAGCTTCCCTGGGGGGAGCTTTCTTT.

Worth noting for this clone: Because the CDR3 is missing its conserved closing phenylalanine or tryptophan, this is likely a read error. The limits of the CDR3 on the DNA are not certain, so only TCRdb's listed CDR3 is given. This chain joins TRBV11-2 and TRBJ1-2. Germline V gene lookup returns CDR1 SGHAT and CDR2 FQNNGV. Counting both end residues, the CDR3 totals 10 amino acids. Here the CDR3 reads CAPSNRQSPL.

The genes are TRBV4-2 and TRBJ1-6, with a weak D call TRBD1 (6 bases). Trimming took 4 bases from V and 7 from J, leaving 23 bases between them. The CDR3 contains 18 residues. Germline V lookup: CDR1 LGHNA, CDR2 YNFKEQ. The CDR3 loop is CASSPGSGGWGKNSPLHF. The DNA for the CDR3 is TGTGCCAGCAGCCCAGGGTCCGGGGGCTGGGGCAAAAATTCACCCCTCCACTTT.